This T cell receptor (beta chain) is from a study of T cell repertoires in cytomegalovirus infection. Background on the study: TCR beta signatures that were public indicated CMV infection and matching HLA type. Findings and limits, study-wide: There were carriers of CMV plus the relevant HLA, and cumulative public TCR beta family frequency identified them. HLA-C-restricted CMV-specific TCR beta clonotypes prevailed in the ex vivo response.

In germline, CDR1 is SGHAT, CDR2 FQNNGV. The length of the CDR3 is 15 residues. Trimming took off 6 bases at V and 3 bases at J, with 17 bases between the two ends. On this clonotype itself: No antigen is known for it.

TCRdb used MiXCR to reprocess the reads, holding one entry per CDR3 protein. The data contain roughly 720,000 distinct CDR3 sequences, roughly 36% of them singletons. This TCR was recovered from a human donor in good health (CMV status not recorded). Some clones in this sample may be carry-over from other donors' samples. Sequencing input: PBMCs. This sequence joins TRBV11-2 and TRBJ1-2; D gene uncertain. The CDR3 DNA follows: TGTGCCAGCAGTTCCGCGGAGGGCAGAGACTATGGCTACACCTTC. Translated: CASSSAEGRDYGYTF.